This T cell receptor beta chain derives from a study of cytomegalovirus exposure and HLA in healthy donors. Overall study context: Earlier, 150 million to 200 million T cells were analyzed, and around 100 million unique TCR beta sequences were found among them.

This CDR3 has 15 residues. CDR1 is LNHDA and CDR2 is SQIVND in the germline V gene (reference sequence). The trim removed 6 bases at V and 1 base at J, leaving 8 bases unmatched. Use of 60 Vbeta and 13 Jbeta primers characterized the PCR. Here immunoSEQ multiplex PCR was the method, and the copy in TCRdb shows in-frame clones only, minus some. This sample carries 120,000 to 150,000 clones, 75% to 90% of them seen once, and the ten largest clones take less than 3%. This clone was observed a handful of times. Its antigen is not known. Broader study findings: 87-base-pair reads could not separate some V segments, including TRBV6-2 and TRBV6-3.

V gene TRBV19 combines with J gene TRBJ1-1, with 7 bases that match TRBD1. The TCR originated in a woman younger than 45 in good health and CMV-seronegative. Sequenced: PBMCs. Here the CDR3 DNA reads TGTGCCAGTAGAAAACCCGGGACAGAGAACACTGAAGCTTTCTTT. Translated, it gives CASRKPGTENTEAFF.